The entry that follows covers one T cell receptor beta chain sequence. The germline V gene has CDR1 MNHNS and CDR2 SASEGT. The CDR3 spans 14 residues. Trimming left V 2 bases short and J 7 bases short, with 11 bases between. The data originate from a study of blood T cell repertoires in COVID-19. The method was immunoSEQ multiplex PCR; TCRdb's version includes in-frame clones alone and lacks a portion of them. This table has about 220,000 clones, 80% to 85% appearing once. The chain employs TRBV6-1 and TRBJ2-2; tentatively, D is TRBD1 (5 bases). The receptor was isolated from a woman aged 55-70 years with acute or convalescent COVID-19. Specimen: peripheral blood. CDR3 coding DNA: TGTGCCAGCAGTGAACTTGACAGTCACGGGGAGCTGTTTTTT. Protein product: CASSELDSHGELFF.